The 23 T cell receptor beta chains below come from one sample, sequenced in a study of blood T cells in healthy people across ages. Sample-barcoded 5' priming and a J-beta primer mix drove a second PCR of roughly 7 to 11 cycles. TCRdb recomputed calls from the 5' RACE reads with MiXCR, one row per CDR3 protein. The sample includes 1.5 million to 2 million distinct CDR3 sequences, roughly 30% seen only once; the top ten take more than 6%. Sequencing used blood. The receptors derive from a woman aged 25 to 39 in good health.

Of note for this clonotype: At one boundary the junction diverges from the germline segment, which might be a read error. This chain links TRBV11-1 with TRBJ2-7, with 7 bases lining up with TRBD1. The CDR3 consists of 15 residues. Germline values: CDR1 SGHAT, CDR2 FQDESV (reference sequence). CDR3 nucleotide sequence: TGTGTCAGCAGCCCGGGGACAGCCGGCTCCTACGAGCAGTACTTC. Translating it yields CVSSPGTAGSYEQYF.

As to this clonotype: The junction does not match germline at one end; this may be a read error. This chain connects TRBV18 to TRBJ2-5, with D unclear. The CDR3 has 16 amino acids. CDR1 and CDR2 from the germline V gene are KGHSH and LQKENI. Here the CDR3 reads CASSPIRTAREETRYF. CDR3 nucleotides: TGTGCCAGCTCACCGATCAGGACGGCCCGAGAAGAGACCCGGTACTTC.

The rearrangement joins TRBV9 to TRBJ2-1; 9 bases agree with TRBD2. The length of the CDR3 is 14 residues. Germline lookup yields CDR1 SGDLS and CDR2 YYNGEE. The J segment lost 12 bases and the V segment lost 0 bases, leaving 7 bases of the junction unmatched. The CDR3 here is CASSVDYSGGGQFF. CDR3 sequence (DNA): TGTGCCAGCAGCGTAGACTATAGCGGGGGAGGGCAGTTCTTC.

This rearrangement joins TRBV24-1 to TRBJ2-5, with unresolved D. The germline V gene has CDR1 KGHDR and CDR2 SFDVKD. V gave up 1 base and J gave up 5 bases, with 13 bases separating them. The length of the CDR3 is 15 residues. The CDR3 spells CATSDFVEVPETQYF. The CDR3 DNA reads as TGTGCCACCAGTGATTTTGTAGAGGTCCCGGAGACCCAGTACTTC.

This clonotype was found a few times. The chain uses TRBV6-2 or TRBV6-3 and TRBJ2-4; D not certain. The germline V gene has CDR1 MNHEY and CDR2 SVGEGT. The V end lost 5 bases, the J end lost 8 bases, and 10 bases lay between the germline ends. CDR3 length equals 12 residues. CDR3 DNA: TGTGCCAGCAGTACCGCTGGAGACATTCAGTACTTC. Translating it yields CASSTAGDIQYF.

V and J are TRBV10-2 and TRBJ2-7; D possibly corresponds to TRBD2 (5 bases). Germline V CDR1 and CDR2: WSHSY, SAAADI. This CDR3 has 12 residues. V lost 4 bases and J lost 7, with 11 bases in between. This chain's CDR3 is CASSVVSGEQYF. The CDR3 nucleotides read TGCGCCAGCAGTGTTGTCTCGGGGGAGCAGTACTTC.

The CDR3 region is CSARRDAGYGYTF. The CDR3 nucleotides are TGCAGTGCTAGGAGGGACGCCGGCTATGGCTACACCTTC. This sequence joins TRBV20-1 and TRBJ1-2, with a tentative D call TRBD1 (5 bases). Germline V lookup: CDR1 DFQATT, CDR2 SNEGSKA (reference sequence). The CDR3 has 13 residues. The V end was cut by 3 bases, the J end by 4 bases, with 12 bases between.

The DNA for the CDR3 is TGTGCCAGCAGCTTAGCGGGACATACCACTTATGGTGGCTACACCTTC. This sequence encodes CASSLAGHTTYGGYTF. The chain couples TRBV7-9 to TRBJ1-2; tentatively, D is TRBD1 (6 bases). The CDR3 covers 16 residues. Germline V gives CDR1 SEHNR, CDR2 FQNEAQ (reference sequence). V lost 0 bases to trimming and J lost 7 bases, with 18 bases between them.

This clonotype came up a few times. The V call is TRBV10-3, the J call TRBJ2-1; D gene uncertain. Germline loops: CDR1 ENHRY, CDR2 SYGVKD. Trimming removed 6 bases at V and 8 bases at J, with 20 bases between. This CDR3 is 15 amino acids long. DNA for the CDR3: TGTGCCATCAGCGAAAAAAGTGGGCCCAACGATGAGCAGTTCTTC. This encodes CAISEKSGPNDEQFF.

This clonotype was counted ten times or more. The CDR3 DNA sequence: TGTGCCATCAGTGAGGGACTACCTACCGCCTATGGCTACACCTTC. Protein sequence: CAISEGLPTAYGYTF. The rearrangement links TRBV10-3 to TRBJ1-2; D remains ambiguous. Germline V gene data show CDR1 as ENHRY and CDR2 as SYGVKD. V lost 2 bases and J 4 bases, leaving 14 bases between the germline ends. The CDR3 has 15 amino acids.

The genes are TRBV28 and TRBJ1-2, with TRBD1 as a possible D gene (6 bases). The CDR3 totals 15 residues. V was shortened by 5 bases and J by 7 bases, with 20 bases between the two germline ends. Germline V CDR1 and CDR2: MDHEN, SYDVKM. CDR3 loop: CASSPARRGFSGYTF. CDR3 coding DNA: TGTGCCAGCAGTCCAGCTCGGAGGGGGTTTAGTGGCTACACCTTC.

This clonotype was counted a few times. The V call is TRBV9, the J call TRBJ2-6, with TRBD1 matching 8 bases. Germline V gene lookup returns CDR1 SGDLS and CDR2 YYNGEE. The CDR3 has 19 residues. Unmatched junction bases numbered 12, after V lost 4 bases and J lost 0 bases. The CDR3 loop is CASSPRRTGSGSGANVLTF. The CDR3 DNA reads TGTGCCAGCAGCCCACGCAGGACAGGGTCCGGCTCTGGGGCCAACGTCCTGACTTTC.

Concerning this clonotype: A clone one base away is much larger, so this may be a read error. DNA for the CDR3: TGTGCCAGCAGCGCAAGGTTTGGGAACTATGGCTACACCTTC. Its protein is CASSARFGNYGYTF. This chain links TRBV9 with TRBJ1-2; D not resolved. CDR1 and CDR2 (germline): SGDLS, YYNGEE. The CDR3 consists of 14 residues. The germline V and J ends were trimmed by 3 bases and 2 bases, with 11 bases remaining between them.

This sequence joins TRBV12-5 and TRBJ2-5, with D maybe TRBD2 (6 bases). This CDR3 has 14 amino acids. Trimming pared 1 base from V and 2 bases from J, leaving 8 bases between. CDR1 and CDR2 from the germline V gene are LGHNT and FRNRAP. CDR3 amino acids: CASGLGTMQETQYF. DNA for the CDR3: TGTGCTAGTGGTTTGGGGACTATGCAAGAGACCCAGTACTTC.

This clonotype was detected only a few times. The V call is TRBV20-1, the J call TRBJ2-5; 14 positions agree with TRBD2. The CDR3 runs 13 residues. Looked up from germline, CDR1 is DFQATT and CDR2 is SNEGSKA (reference sequence). With 0 bases clipped from V and 11 bases from J, the junction kept 2 bases outside the gene matches. CDR3 sequence reads: CSAREGTSGSQYF. CDR3 bases: TGCAGTGCTAGAGAGGGGACTAGCGGGAGTCAGTACTTC.

Of note for this clonotype: A junction end diverges from the germline sequence, so it may reflect a read error. J is TRBJ2-3 and V is TRBV12-3 or TRBV12-4, with TRBD2 matching over 11 bases. The CDR3 length is 17 residues. DNA for the CDR3: TGTGCCAGCAGTTTGACTAGCGGGGATCTTAGCACAGATGCGCAGTATTTT. This encodes CASSLTSGDLSTDAQYF.

This chain uses TRBV10-3 with TRBJ2-7; 9 nucleotides agree with TRBD1. J was trimmed by 4 bases and V by 6 bases; bases with no gene match: 7. There are 14 residues in the CDR3. Germline V lookup: CDR1 ENHRY, CDR2 SYGVKD. The CDR3 region has the DNA TGTGCCATCAGCGTGGGACAGGGACTTTACGAGCAGTACTTC. Translated: CAISVGQGLYEQYF.

Concerning this clonotype itself: This may come from a read error, since a much larger clone is one base off. The rearrangement joins TRBV6-1 to TRBJ1-2; D is possibly TRBD1 (6 bases). The CDR3 is 15 residues long. Looked up from germline, CDR1 is MNHNS and CDR2 is SASEGT. V was shortened by 0 bases and J by 7 bases, with 15 bases between the two germline ends. CDR3 amino acids: CASSEASGASCGYTF. DNA of the CDR3: TGTGCCAGCAGTGAAGCATCAGGGGCGTCCTGTGGCTACACCTTC.

In its sample, this clonotype was seen a few times. This chain joins TRBV7-9 and TRBJ1-2, with a weak D call TRBD1 (5 bases). The length of the CDR3 is 12 residues. Trimming cost V 5 bases and J 9 bases, with 13 bases left between them. Germline loops: CDR1 SEHNR, CDR2 FQNEAQ (reference sequence). CDR3: CASSMGGRRYTF. CDR3 nucleotides: TGTGCCAGCAGCATGGGGGGACGTCGCTACACCTTC. Variable domain in full (rest from reference TRBV7-9 and TRBJ1-2): DTGVSQNPRHKITKRGQNVTFRCDPISEHNRLYWYRQTLGQGPEFLTYFQNEAQLEKSRLLSDRFSAERPKGSFSTLEIQRTEQGDSAMYLCASSMGGRRYTFGSGTRLTVV.

The chain recombines TRBV12-3 or TRBV12-4 with TRBJ1-2; D uncertain. Between the trimmed V and J ends, which lost 1 base and 3 bases, there was a span of 9 bases. This CDR3 is 14 amino acids long. CDR3 region: CASSLGSRDYGYTF. The CDR3 coding sequence is TGTGCCAGCAGTTTAGGGAGCAGAGACTATGGCTACACCTTC.

This sequence joins TRBV3-1 and TRBJ2-1, with D tentatively TRBD1 or TRBD2 (5 bases each). CDR1 and CDR2 from the germline V gene are LGHDT and YNNKEL (reference sequence). V dropped 0 bases and J dropped 4 bases, with 10 bases sitting between them. There are 15 residues in the CDR3. The CDR3 sequence: CASSQDVGAYNEQFF. Written as DNA, the CDR3 is TGTGCCAGCAGCCAAGATGTCGGGGCTTACAATGAGCAGTTCTTC.

This rearrangement joins TRBV7-2 to TRBJ1-2, with 9 bases identical to TRBD1. The junction had 5 bases not matched to a gene; V was cut back by 3 bases and J by 6 bases. The CDR3 spans 14 residues. From germline, CDR1 is SGHTA and CDR2 FQGNSA. CDR3 sequence (DNA): TGTGCCAGCAGCTTGGGTAACAGGGGGCATGGCTACACCTTC. Protein sequence: CASSLGNRGHGYTF.

V gene TRBV5-1 combines with J gene TRBJ2-1; D ambiguous. V was trimmed by 0 bases and J by 10 bases, leaving 17 bases between them. The CDR3 consists of 15 residues. Germline CDR1 is SGHRS and CDR2 is YFSETQ. CDR3 residues: CASSLAGDLVVEQFF. The CDR3 nucleotides are TGCGCCAGCAGCTTGGCCGGTGATCTGGTGGTCGAGCAGTTCTTC.